Shown below are 27 T cell receptor beta chains from a single sample sequenced in a study of T cell repertoires in cytomegalovirus infection. What these receptors recognize is not known. In TCRdb, the reads were re-called with MiXCR into one record per CDR3 protein. The profile shows about 570,000 distinct CDR3 sequences, about 40% of them singletons. The sequences come from cultured PBMCs, collected from culture after CMV antigen stimulation. These TCRs come from a human donor in good health (CMV status not recorded). Some clones in this sample may be carry-over from other donors' samples.

This clonotype was seen only a few times. The J gene is TRBJ2-7, the V gene TRBV7-6; D is undetermined. The germline V gene encodes CDR1 SGHVS and CDR2 FNYEAQ. This CDR3 has 15 residues. The ends were cut back, 1 base at V and 2 bases at J, with 12 bases in the middle. CDR3 amino acids: CASSLVQGGTYEQYF. CDR3 nucleotide sequence: TGTGCCAGCAGCTTAGTTCAAGGCGGCACCTACGAGCAGTACTTC.

The table lists this clonotype with a few counts. The chain couples TRBV6-1 to TRBJ1-2, with 10 bases matching TRBD1. The V gene's germline CDR1 is MNHNS and CDR2 SASEGT. V lost 6 bases to trimming and J lost 4 bases; unmatched junction nucleotides: 20. This CDR3 is 19 amino acids long. CDR3 in DNA: TGTGCCAGCAGAGAAACCCTCCGGGACAGGGGCGACAGGGGCTATGGCTACACCTTC. Protein sequence: CASRETLRDRGDRGYGYTF.

V gene TRBV6-2 or TRBV6-3 combines with J gene TRBJ2-2; the D gene is possibly TRBD1 (6 bases). V was pared by 6 bases and J by 5 bases, with 13 bases between. This CDR3 has 14 residues. Germline CDR1 is MNHEY and CDR2 is SVGEGT. This CDR3 is CASSSEGETGELFF. The DNA of the CDR3 is TGTGCCAGCAGCTCAGAGGGGGAAACCGGGGAGCTGTTTTTT.

This sequence joins TRBV7-2 and TRBJ1-5, with unresolved D. Per germline, CDR1 SGHTA and CDR2 FQGNSA. The CDR3 totals 14 residues. V was pared by 0 bases and J by 6 bases, with 9 bases between. CDR3 region: CASSLAGMGQPQHF. The CDR3 DNA follows: TGTGCCAGCAGCTTAGCAGGGATGGGTCAGCCCCAGCATTTT.

This chain joins TRBV12-3 or TRBV12-4 and TRBJ1-4, with D uncertain. CDR3 length: 13 residues. Trimming removed 5 bases from V and 5 bases from J, with 9 bases in between. The CDR3 sequence: CASSGSGNEKLFF. As DNA, the CDR3 is TGTGCCAGCAGTGGATCTGGAAATGAAAAACTGTTTTTT.

The chain combines TRBV6-5 with TRBJ1-2, with D hard to call. There are 13 residues in the CDR3. Germline CDR1 is MNHEY and CDR2 is SVGAGI. Deletions cut 4 bases from V and 2 bases from J, with 8 bases between. In DNA form, the CDR3 reads TGTGCCAGCAGTTCTCGGTCAAACTATGGCTACACCTTC. Amino acid sequence: CASSSRSNYGYTF.

The table lists this clonotype with a few counts. The V gene is TRBV7-6, the J gene TRBJ1-1; D not resolved. CDR3 length: 14 amino acids. Germline V gene lookup returns CDR1 SGHVS and CDR2 FNYEAQ. Trimming pared 2 bases from V and 7 bases from J, leaving 14 bases between. The CDR3 coding sequence is TGTGCCAGCAGCTTATTTTGGGAGAGGAGTGAAGCTTTCTTT. The encoded protein is CASSLFWERSEAFF.

This chain connects TRBV7-8 to TRBJ1-2, with unresolved D. CDR3 size: 14 residues. The germline V gene encodes CDR1 SGHVS and CDR2 FQNEAQ. Trimming pared 0 bases from V and 4 bases from J, leaving 9 bases between. The CDR3 DNA is TGTGCCAGCAGCTTAGCGTTGGCAGCCTATGGCTACACCTTC. Translating it yields CASSLALAAYGYTF. The full variable domain, in which reference TRBV7-8 and TRBJ1-2 provide the parts outside the CDR3, is GAGVSQSPRYKVAKRGQDVALRCDPISGHVSLFWYQQALGQGPEFLTYFQNEAQLDKSGLPSDRFFAERPEGSVSTLKIQRTQQEDSAVYLCASSLALAAYGYTFGSGTRLTVV.

The chain couples TRBV20-1 to TRBJ2-3, with D possibly being TRBD2 (5 bases). With 0 bases removed from V and 4 bases from J, the gap between germline ends came to 11 bases. CDR1 and CDR2 from the germline V gene are DFQATT and SNEGSKA (reference sequence). This CDR3 comprises 14 residues. This chain's CDR3 is CSARDFAGPDTQYF. The CDR3 DNA follows: TGCAGTGCTAGAGATTTCGCGGGCCCAGATACGCAGTATTTT.

This clonotype was detected only a few times. J is TRBJ2-1 and V is TRBV6-1; D is undetermined. This CDR3 contains 16 residues. V was shortened by 0 bases and J by 1 base, with 10 bases between the two germline ends. In germline, CDR1 is MNHNS, CDR2 SASEGT. CDR3 loop: CASSEALKVSYNEQFF. CDR3 nucleotides: TGTGCCAGCAGTGAAGCCTTGAAGGTGTCCTACAATGAGCAGTTCTTC.

In this sample, this clonotype turned up many times. This chain connects TRBV7-2 to TRBJ2-3; D is possibly TRBD2 (6 bases). V dropped 6 bases and J dropped 2 bases, with 15 bases sitting between them. CDR3 length: 15 residues. From germline, CDR1 is SGHTA and CDR2 FQGNSA. In nucleotides, the CDR3 is TGTGCCAGCAGACCATCTAGCGTCTACACAGATACGCAGTATTTT. This encodes CASRPSSVYTDTQYF.

V gene TRBV20-1 combines with J gene TRBJ2-2; D perhaps matches TRBD1 (5 bases). Germline V gene sequence: CDR1 DFQATT, CDR2 SNEGSKA (reference sequence). V was shortened by 5 bases and J by 2 bases, with 12 bases between the two germline ends. The CDR3 is 14 residues long. CDR3 in amino acids: CSADDRENTGELFF. The CDR3 region has the DNA TGCAGTGCTGACGACAGAGAAAACACCGGGGAGCTGTTTTTT.

A few counts support this clonotype. The rearrangement links TRBV11-2 to TRBJ2-6; the D is unclear. This CDR3 is 15 amino acids long. V lost 2 bases and J 2 bases, leaving 7 bases between the germline ends. Per the germline V gene, CDR1 is SGHAT and CDR2 is FQNNGV. The CDR3 is CASSLMSAGANVLTF. The DNA of the CDR3 is TGTGCCAGCAGCTTAATGAGCGCTGGGGCCAACGTCCTGACTTTC.

The chain combines TRBV6-2 or TRBV6-3 with TRBJ2-6; 7 nucleotides match TRBD1. Losses at the gene ends were 8 bases for V and 1 base for J; bases not matched to a gene: 8. The germline V gene encodes CDR1 MNHEY and CDR2 SVGEGT. This CDR3 spans 16 amino acids. The CDR3 protein is CASGENRGSGANVLTF. CDR3 sequence (DNA): TGTGCCAGCGGCGAAAACAGGGGTTCTGGGGCCAACGTCCTGACTTTC.

V and J are TRBV27 and TRBJ1-2; 9 bases are shared with TRBD1. This CDR3 is 13 amino acids long. The germline CDR1 and CDR2 sequences are MNHEY and SMNVEV (reference sequence). V dropped 8 bases and J dropped 5; count of bases not matched to a gene: 6. The CDR3 loop reads CASGQGSLYGYTF. In DNA, the CDR3 is TGTGCCAGCGGACAGGGGAGTTTGTATGGCTACACCTTC.

This clonotype has more than one count but fewer than ten. This chain's CDR3 is CASSKTGGGNTEAFF. CDR3 nucleotides: TGTGCCAGCAGCAAGACAGGGGGCGGGAACACTGAAGCTTTCTTT. The gene calls are TRBV7-2 and TRBJ1-1; 10 nucleotides align to TRBD1. The J segment lost 1 base and the V segment lost 5 bases, leaving 4 bases of the junction unmatched. In germline, CDR1 is SGHTA, CDR2 FQGNSA. The CDR3 covers 15 residues.

On this clonotype itself: Germline and junction disagree at one end, which may indicate a read error. The J gene is TRBJ2-7, the V gene TRBV7-2; D not certain. The CDR3 consists of 13 residues. In germline, CDR1 is SGHTA, CDR2 FQGNSA. The CDR3 spells CASSLVGPPEQCF. The DNA for the CDR3 is TGTGCCAGCAGCTTAGTTGGTCCCCCCGAGCAGTGCTTC.

The chain uses TRBV20-1 and TRBJ2-7, with 7 bases identical to TRBD1. CDR1 and CDR2 from the germline V gene are DFQATT and SNEGSKA (reference sequence). CDR3 length equals 14 residues. V was clipped by 6 bases and J by 3 bases; unmatched bases: 11. CDR3 nucleotides: TGCAGTGCAGGGCCCGACAGGGACAACTACGAGCAGTACTTC. Its protein is CSAGPDRDNYEQYF.

This chain links TRBV11-3 with TRBJ2-1; D is uncertain. The CDR3 consists of 13 residues. CDR1 and CDR2 (germline): SGHNT, YENEEA. The germline V and J ends were trimmed by 2 bases and 6 bases, with 8 bases remaining between them. The CDR3 reads CASSLIDSNEQFF. The DNA for the CDR3 is TGTGCCAGCAGCTTAATCGATTCCAATGAGCAGTTCTTC. The whole variable domain, filled in from reference TRBV11-3 and TRBJ2-1, reads EAGVVQSPRYKIIEKKQPVAFWCNPISGHNTLYWYLQNLGQGPELLIRYENEEAVDDSQLPKDRFSAERLKGVDSTLKIQPAELGDSAVYLCASSLIDSNEQFFGPGTRLTVL.

This clonotype occurred a few times. The V gene is TRBV10-3, the J gene TRBJ2-3; no firm D call. Between the trimmed V and J ends, which lost 7 bases and 2 bases, there was a span of 13 bases. Germline lookup yields CDR1 ENHRY and CDR2 SYGVKD. This CDR3 has 14 amino acids. Here the CDR3 reads CAITGSQYTDTQYF. DNA for the CDR3: TGTGCCATCACAGGCAGCCAATACACAGATACGCAGTATTTT.

This chain connects TRBV11-3 to TRBJ2-1, with D unresolved. The CDR3 sequence is 14 residues long. Germline values: CDR1 SGHNT, CDR2 YENEEA. V was pared by 5 bases and J by 6 bases, with 14 bases between. The CDR3 region is CASSVSRWANEQFF. CDR3 bases: TGTGCCAGCAGCGTGTCGAGATGGGCCAATGAGCAGTTCTTC.

The genes are TRBV20-1 and TRBJ1-1; D gene uncertain. Per the germline V gene, CDR1 is DFQATT and CDR2 is SNEGSKA (reference sequence). The CDR3 runs to 14 residues. Trimming pared 6 bases from V and 1 base from J, leaving 15 bases between. As DNA, the CDR3 is TGCAGTGCCTCCAGCCGGGTACCGAACACTGAAGCTTTCTTT. It yields the protein CSASSRVPNTEAFF.

There are a few counts of this clonotype. V and J are TRBV11-2 and TRBJ2-5; 7 nucleotides line up with TRBD1. The CDR3 contains 15 residues. V shed 1 base, J shed 5 bases, and the junction held 7 bases outside the gene matches. CDR1 is SGHAT and CDR2 is FQNNGV in the germline V gene. The CDR3 coding sequence is TGTGCCAGCAGCTTAGGGGGGACAGCATGGGAGACCCAGTACTTC. This encodes CASSLGGTAWETQYF.

The gene calls are TRBV20-1 and TRBJ1-1; D is ambiguous. The CDR3 consists of 13 residues. V gave up 6 bases and J gave up 0 bases, with 11 bases separating them. Germline values: CDR1 DFQATT, CDR2 SNEGSKA (reference sequence). The CDR3 region has the DNA TGCAGTGCCACGAAAGATTTGAACACTGAAGCTTTCTTT. Amino acid sequence: CSATKDLNTEAFF.

The gene calls are TRBV7-2 and TRBJ2-4; TRBD1 matches at 9 bases. Trimming at V came to 5 bases and at J to 3 bases, leaving 11 bases not matched to a gene. Germline loops: CDR1 SGHTA, CDR2 FQGNSA. The CDR3 runs to 17 residues. The CDR3 reads CASSTIGTGLVKNIQYF. The CDR3, as DNA: TGTGCCAGCAGCACGATCGGGACAGGGTTAGTCAAAAACATTCAGTACTTC.

The CDR3 protein is CAISEQAGGQETQYF. DNA for the CDR3: TGTGCCATCAGTGAACAAGCGGGAGGACAAGAGACCCAGTACTTC. The rearrangement uses TRBV10-3 and TRBJ2-5; 9 positions match TRBD2. CDR3 length: 15 residues. Germline CDR1 ENHRY, CDR2 SYGVKD. Trimming removed 3 bases from V and 2 bases from J; junction bases left unmatched: 4.

The table lists this clonotype with a few counts. This chain joins TRBV7-2 and TRBJ2-3; D might be TRBD2 (5 bases). V was pared by 5 bases and J by 1 base, with 16 bases between. There are 16 residues in the CDR3. Germline V gene data show CDR1 as SGHTA and CDR2 as FQGNSA. The chain's CDR3 is CASSPPGVTRTDTQYF. The DNA for the CDR3 is TGTGCCAGCAGCCCCCCCGGGGTAACGCGCACAGATACGCAGTATTTT.